This TCR beta chain was sequenced for a study of T cells in Graves' hyperthyroidism and ophthalmopathy. Notes on the study in general: Most expanded thyroid clonotypes above 0.001 recurred in blood. Researchers report that a 13 V-J model separated ophthalmopathy from stable hyperthyroidism.

The CDR3 extends over 13 amino acids. CDR1 is MNHEY, CDR2 SVGAGI, per germline. V lost 5 bases to trimming and J lost 5 bases, with 12 bases between them. For this clonotype: Its antigen remains unidentified.

Patients aged 18 to 65 had newly diagnosed hyperthyroidism lasting under 2 months. Diagnosis relied on clinical symptoms, serum thyroxine and TRAb, thyroid ultrasound and orbital computed tomography. Amplification of TCR beta CDR3 regions used RNA as the template. The TCR CDR3 was amplified in a first-round RT-PCR using the HTBI primer set. TCRdb processed the multiplex PCR reads anew with MiXCR; each CDR3 protein has one entry. This sample has a few hundred thousand distinct CDR3 sequences, with around 42% found just once. Sample: peripheral blood or thyroid tissue (not recorded which). The TCR sequence derives from a woman aged 18-29 years with Graves' hyperthyroidism. The rearrangement links TRBV6-5 to TRBJ1-2, with D hard to call. CDR3 DNA sequence: TGTGCCAGCAGTCAGGACGGACTATATGGCTACACCTTC. This translates into CASSQDGLYGYTF.